The rows below give T cell receptor beta chains drawn from one sample of a study of somatic mutations in cytotoxic T cells in rheumatoid arthritis. This table comes from immunoSEQ multiplex PCR, and its TCRdb copy is limited to in-frame clones, with some not included. The table includes about 6,600 clones, 60% to 75% detected once. Input material: CD8+ T cells sorted from blood. Every receptor here comes from a man aged 40-49 years in good health. Both conserved end residues are part of each CDR3. The order of the fields is J gene, clone size, D gene, V gene, CDR3 DNA, CDR3 protein. D genes are given only for firm matches. The listing skips clone size in some rows; elsewhere it reads once, few, many or a size class.

j_call: TRBJ1-1; clone_size: few; d_call: NA; v_call: TRBV7-3; cdr3_nt: TGTGCCAGCAGCTCCTGGGGATTCCAACAGCGCACTGAAGCTTTCTTT; cdr3_aa: CASSSWGFQQRTEAFF
j_call: TRBJ2-2; clone_size: NA; d_call: TRBD1; v_call: TRBV7-3; cdr3_nt: TGTGCCAGCAGCTCCCCGACAGGGACGAACACCGGGGAGCTGTTTTTT; cdr3_aa: CASSSPTGTNTGELFF
j_call: TRBJ1-2; clone_size: NA; d_call: NA; v_call: TRBV5-1; cdr3_nt: TGCGCCATCTCGACAGCTAACTATGGCTACACCTTC; cdr3_aa: CAISTANYGYTF
j_call: TRBJ2-5; clone_size: NA; d_call: NA; v_call: TRBV6-6; cdr3_nt: TGTGCCAGCAGTCCGTCGGGGTTGGAGACCCAGTACTTC; cdr3_aa: CASSPSGLETQYF
j_call: TRBJ1-6; clone_size: NA; d_call: NA; v_call: TRBV4-1; cdr3_nt: TGCGCCAGCAGCCAAGAAAGTGGGCTTGTTGGTTCACCCCTCCACTTT; cdr3_aa: CASSQESGLVGSPLHF
j_call: TRBJ1-5; clone_size: NA; d_call: NA; v_call: TRBV2; cdr3_nt: TGTGCCAGCAGTGAAATTGGGGGTCAGCCCCAGCATTTT; cdr3_aa: CASSEIGGQPQHF
j_call: TRBJ1-2; clone_size: NA; d_call: NA; v_call: TRBV2; cdr3_nt: TGTGCCAGCAGAGCGGTTCGCCGGGATCCCTCCTATGGCTACACCTTC; cdr3_aa: CASRAVRRDPSYGYTF
j_call: TRBJ2-3; clone_size: once; d_call: NA; v_call: TRBV5-1; cdr3_nt: TGCGCCAGCATTCAGGGGGGCCTTGCAGATACGCAGTATTTT; cdr3_aa: CASIQGGLADTQYF
j_call: TRBJ2-1; clone_size: NA; d_call: NA; v_call: TRBV4-1; cdr3_nt: TGCGCCAGCAGCCAAGAACCGGCCAAAGGCAGCTACAATGAGCAGTTCTTC; cdr3_aa: CASSQEPAKGSYNEQFF
j_call: TRBJ2-7; clone_size: NA; d_call: NA; v_call: TRBV2; cdr3_nt: TGTGCCAGCAGTGGGTTATTTGGATCCTACGAGCAGTACTTC; cdr3_aa: CASSGLFGSYEQYF
j_call: TRBJ1-1; clone_size: NA; d_call: NA; v_call: TRBV27; cdr3_nt: TGTGCCAGCAGTTTATCCGTCAGGGCTGAAGCTTTCTTT; cdr3_aa: CASSLSVRAEAFF
j_call: TRBJ1-1; clone_size: NA; d_call: NA; v_call: TRBV28; cdr3_nt: TGTGCCAGCAGTTTTGACTGGCGAAGCACTGAAGCTTTCTTT; cdr3_aa: CASSFDWRSTEAFF
j_call: TRBJ2-2; clone_size: NA; d_call: TRBD1; v_call: TRBV28; cdr3_nt: TGTGCCAGCAGCGTCGGACAGGGGGACACCGGGGAGCTGTTTTTT; cdr3_aa: CASSVGQGDTGELFF
j_call: TRBJ2-7; clone_size: NA; d_call: TRBD1; v_call: TRBV6-1; cdr3_nt: TGTGCCAGCAGCCTGGACAGGGGTGGCGAGCAGTACTTC; cdr3_aa: CASSLDRGGEQYF
j_call: TRBJ2-5; clone_size: NA; d_call: NA; v_call: TRBV10-2; cdr3_nt: TGCGCCAGCAGTGAGGCGGGTGTCCAAGAGACCCAGTACTTC; cdr3_aa: CASSEAGVQETQYF
j_call: TRBJ1-1; clone_size: NA; d_call: NA; v_call: TRBV30; cdr3_nt: TGTGCCTGGAGTGACAGGGTAGCTTTCTTT; cdr3_aa: CAWSDRVAFF
j_call: TRBJ2-2; clone_size: NA; d_call: TRBD1; v_call: TRBV7-8; cdr3_nt: TGTGCCAGCAGCTTAGATGACAGGGGAAAAATCGGGGAGCTGTTTTTT; cdr3_aa: CASSLDDRGKIGELFF
j_call: TRBJ1-1; clone_size: NA; d_call: NA; v_call: TRBV5-1; cdr3_nt: TGCGCCAGCAGCGGGACTACGGGGACTGAAGCTTTCTTT; cdr3_aa: CASSGTTGTEAFF
j_call: TRBJ2-2; clone_size: few; d_call: NA; v_call: TRBV19; cdr3_nt: TGTGCCAGTAGTATAACAGCTTCCGGGGAGCTGTTTTTT; cdr3_aa: CASSITASGELFF
j_call: TRBJ1-1; clone_size: NA; d_call: NA; v_call: TRBV11-2; cdr3_nt: TGTGCCAGCAGCTTCTCTAACACTGAAGCTTTCTTT; cdr3_aa: CASSFSNTEAFF
j_call: TRBJ2-5; clone_size: NA; d_call: NA; v_call: TRBV10-2; cdr3_nt: TGCGCCAGCGGGCAAGAGACCCAGTACTTC; cdr3_aa: CASGQETQYF
j_call: TRBJ2-1; clone_size: NA; d_call: NA; v_call: TRBV29-1; cdr3_nt: TGCAGCGTTGAAGGTGTAGAAGATCTCCCGAATGAGCAGTTCTTC; cdr3_aa: CSVEGVEDLPNEQFF
j_call: TRBJ1-1; clone_size: NA; d_call: NA; v_call: TRBV6-5; cdr3_nt: TGTGCCAGCAGTTACTCGGAGAGGAACACTGAAGCTTTCTTT; cdr3_aa: CASSYSERNTEAFF
j_call: TRBJ1-2; clone_size: NA; d_call: NA; v_call: TRBV28; cdr3_nt: TGTGCCAGCAGTCCGCCGGGAGCTAACTATGGCTACACCTTC; cdr3_aa: CASSPPGANYGYTF
j_call: TRBJ1-2; clone_size: NA; d_call: NA; v_call: TRBV27; cdr3_nt: TGTGCCAGCAGTTTCACACCTTCCGGGAGAGGCTACACCTTC; cdr3_aa: CASSFTPSGRGYTF
j_call: TRBJ2-3; clone_size: NA; d_call: NA; v_call: TRBV7-3; cdr3_nt: TGTGCCAGCAGCTTAAACCCCAGGGTGGTGGGCCCAGATACGCAGTATTTT; cdr3_aa: CASSLNPRVVGPDTQYF
j_call: TRBJ2-2; clone_size: NA; d_call: NA; v_call: TRBV30; cdr3_nt: TGTGCCTGGAGTGTACGGGGAACAGGGTCCACCGGGGAGCTGTTTTTT; cdr3_aa: CAWSVRGTGSTGELFF